This T cell receptor beta chain comes out of a study of T-cell memory formation after mild COVID-19. Study-level points and caveats: Clones that contracted from day 15 to 85 had balanced CD4/CD8; later expanders were CD4+ biased.

TCRdb reanalysed the 5' RACE reads using MiXCR and keeps one entry per CDR3 protein. Here the sample spans roughly 500,000 distinct CDR3 sequences, 20% being singletons. The CDR3 length is 14 residues. Germline loops: CDR1 LGHDT, CDR2 YNNKEL (reference sequence). J lost 13 bases, V lost 1 base, and 5 bases had no gene match. To note about this clonotype: Its antigen is as yet unknown.

Sequenced material: PBMCs or a T cell subset sorted from them (not recorded which). This receptor was identified in an adult woman who had mild COVID-19 (a few samples of this study predate the infection). Cell type and time point are not known. This sequence joins TRBV3-1 and TRBJ2-1; 12 bases align to TRBD2. In DNA, the CDR3 is TGTGCCAGCAGCCAAGCACTAGCGGGAGGTTCCCAGTTCTTC. It translates to CASSQALAGGSQFF.